The 10 T cell receptor beta chains below come from one sample, sequenced in a study of blood T cell repertoires in COVID-19. The protocol was immunoSEQ multiplex PCR, while the TCRdb copy is restricted to in-frame clones and leaves out a portion. This sample has approximately 400,000 clones, with around 87% found just once. Sequenced sample: PBMCs or T cells enriched from blood (not recorded which). The receptors were sampled from a young man who had recovered from COVID-19.

The V gene is TRBV7-2, the J gene TRBJ2-5; weak D call: TRBD2 (6 bases). Trimming took off 5 bases at V and 4 bases at J, with 14 bases between the two ends. Germline V CDR1 and CDR2: SGHTA, FQGNSA. The CDR3 consists of 14 residues. The CDR3 DNA follows: TGTGCCAGCAGCGCAGGACTATCCGGAGAGACCCAGTACTTC. Protein: CASSAGLSGETQYF.

The chain is built from TRBV19 and TRBJ2-1; 12 positions match TRBD1. This CDR3 has 19 amino acids. Germline values: CDR1 LNHDA, CDR2 SQIVND (reference sequence). V lost 7 bases, J lost 0 bases, and 13 bases stayed unmatched. For the CDR3, the DNA is TGTGCCAGTATGGGTCCGGGACAGGGGGCGATCCGCTCCTACAATGAGCAGTTCTTC. Translated: CASMGPGQGAIRSYNEQFF.

V and J are TRBV29-1 and TRBJ2-7; TRBD1 agrees at 7 bases. Trimming cost V 0 bases and J 6 bases; bases outside gene matches: 5. Looked up from germline, CDR1 is SQVTM and CDR2 is ANQGSEA. The CDR3 runs 13 residues. The CDR3 nucleotides are TGCAGCGTTGAAGAGCAGACAGGGAGCGAGCAGTACTTC. Its protein is CSVEEQTGSEQYF.

This chain links TRBV7-9 with TRBJ2-7, with no clear D. Germline-derived CDR1 and CDR2 are SEHNR and FQNEAQ (reference sequence). The CDR3 has 14 residues. V was cut by 2 bases and J by 0 bases, with 8 bases left in between. This chain's CDR3 is CASSLSVISYEQYF. DNA of the CDR3: TGTGCCAGCAGCTTATCAGTTATCTCCTACGAGCAGTACTTC. The full variable domain, completed using reference TRBV7-9 and TRBJ2-7, is DTGVSQNPRHKITKRGQNVTFRCDPISEHNRLYWYRQTLGQGPEFLTYFQNEAQLEKSRLLSDRFSAERPKGSFSTLEIQRTEQGDSAMYLCASSLSVISYEQYFGPGTRLTVT.

The chain uses TRBV20-1 and TRBJ1-3; a weak D match, TRBD1 (6 bases). The germline V gene has CDR1 DFQATT and CDR2 SNEGSKA (reference sequence). Trimming cost V 3 bases and J 2 bases, with 14 bases left between them. The CDR3 is made up of 15 amino acids. The CDR3, as DNA: TGCAGTGCTAGTCTCCAGGGGATCCCTGGAAACACCATATATTTT. This sequence encodes CSASLQGIPGNTIYF.

The chain employs TRBV19 and TRBJ1-5; D is possibly TRBD1 (5 bases). V lost 2 bases, J lost 2 bases, and 13 bases lay in between. The CDR3 sequence is 16 residues long. Germline CDR1 reads LNHDA; CDR2 reads SQIVND (reference sequence). CDR3 DNA: TGTGCCAGTAGTATAACAGGAAATCAGGGCAATCAGCCCCAGCATTTT. As protein: CASSITGNQGNQPQHF.

The chain employs TRBV10-1 and TRBJ2-1; D possibly corresponds to TRBD2 (5 bases). This CDR3 has 14 residues. The germline CDR1 and CDR2 sequences are WNHNN and SYGVQD (reference sequence). Deletions cut 4 bases from V and 4 bases from J, with 11 bases between. The CDR3 reads CASSAGYRYNEQFF. CDR3 bases: TGCGCCAGCAGTGCGGGGTACAGATACAATGAGCAGTTCTTC.

This sequence joins TRBV28 and TRBJ1-4; 7 nucleotides agree with TRBD1. V gave up 7 bases and J gave up 5 bases; unmatched junction bases: 7. The CDR3 is 14 residues long. The germline V gene encodes CDR1 MDHEN and CDR2 SYDVKM. The CDR3 DNA is TGTGCCAGCAAGTCCGGACAGGAAAATGAAAAACTGTTTTTT. Protein: CASKSGQENEKLFF.

In its sample, this clone was seen once. The identical CDR3 is also encoded by other nucleotide sequences in the sample. The chain is built from TRBV9 and TRBJ2-7; TRBD2 is a possible D gene (5 bases). Germline V lookup: CDR1 SGDLS, CDR2 YYNGEE. Deletions cut 0 bases from V and 0 bases from J, with 10 bases between. The CDR3 has 15 amino acids. The CDR3 nucleotides read TGTGCCAGCAGCGTAGGCGGGCAGTCCTCCTACGAGCAGTACTTC. Encoded protein: CASSVGGQSSYEQYF.

The genes are TRBV27 and TRBJ1-2; 8 bases are a match to TRBD1. V shed 8 bases and J 7 bases; nucleotides not matched to a gene: 3. Germline V gene lookup returns CDR1 MNHEY and CDR2 SMNVEV (reference sequence). There are 11 residues in the CDR3. The CDR3 reads CASAQGGGYTF. CDR3 DNA: TGTGCCAGCGCACAGGGGGGTGGCTACACCTTC.